This passage covers 23 T cell receptor beta chains from one sample sequenced in a study of CXCR3-negative and CXCR3-positive naive CD8 T cells. Via 5' RACE with UMI labels, TRB cDNA libraries were prepared. Reanalyzing the 5' RACE reads, TCRdb keeps one entry per CDR3 protein, without DNA. This specimen shows over 35,000 distinct CDR3 sequences; the ten leading clones hold around 13%. The sequencing input was memory CD8+ T cells from blood. Receptors originate from a human donor in good health. Some clones in this sample may be carry-over from other donors' samples.

The genes are TRBV6-5 and TRBJ1-2. In germline, CDR1 is MNHEY, CDR2 SVGAGI. The CDR3 loop spans 12 amino acids. The CDR3 loop reads CASSQLSGSYTF.

The chain carries TRBV20-1 and TRBJ2-5; lacking DNA, the TRBD2 call made by TCRdb goes unchecked. There are 18 residues in the CDR3. The germline V gene has CDR1 DFQATT and CDR2 SNEGSKA (reference sequence). CDR3 sequence: CSARDSESGLWIGETQYF.

This chain joins TRBV28 and TRBJ2-7. The CDR3 contains 11 residues. Germline V gene data show CDR1 as MDHEN and CDR2 as SYDVKM. CDR3 in amino acids: CASSPHYEQYF.

This chain uses TRBV18 with TRBJ2-1. The CDR3 covers 13 residues. The germline CDR1 and CDR2 sequences are KGHSH and LQKENI. The CDR3 sequence is CASSPEDTNEQFF.

The V and J genes are TRBV28 and TRBJ1-2; TCRdb indicates TRBD1, and absent DNA this call remains unverified. In germline, CDR1 is MDHEN, CDR2 SYDVKM. The CDR3 sequence is 16 residues long. The CDR3 sequence: CASSLVSPKGADGYTF.

This clonotype is identified as medium-sized from frequency. The rearrangement joins TRBV6-4 to TRBJ1-5; TCRdb's D gene call, TRBD1, goes unchecked for lack of DNA. The germline CDR1 and CDR2 sequences are MRHNA and SNTAGT. This CDR3 is 14 amino acids long. The CDR3: CASSDGGGNQPQHF.

The J gene is TRBJ2-5, the V gene TRBV15. The CDR3 contains 14 residues. Germline V lookup: CDR1 LNHNV, CDR2 YYDKDF (reference sequence). Here the CDR3 reads CATSNSGSGETQYF.

The chain carries TRBV7-6 and TRBJ2-2; the D gene TCRdb calls, TRBD2, cannot be checked with no DNA. Per the germline V gene, CDR1 is SGHVS and CDR2 is FNYEAQ. The CDR3 has 16 amino acids. The CDR3 region is CASSHRTGRNTGELFF.

The chain has TRBV29-1 and TRBJ1-2. CDR3 length equals 12 residues. Germline loops: CDR1 SQVTM, CDR2 ANQGSEA. Here the CDR3 reads CSVEGRGYGYTF.

This sequence joins TRBV29-1 and TRBJ2-1; as DNA is missing, the TRBD2 call by TCRdb cannot be tested. There are 14 residues in the CDR3. Germline CDR1 SQVTM, CDR2 ANQGSEA. CDR3 in amino acids: CSVPLGRGYNEQFF.

The J gene is TRBJ2-7, the V gene TRBV20-1. The CDR3 loop spans 13 amino acids. Germline assignment: CDR1 DFQATT and CDR2 SNEGSKA (reference sequence). This CDR3 reads CSAKVPGSYEQYF.

The chain links TRBV5-5 to TRBJ2-2; TCRdb's assignment of TRBD1 cannot be checked, as there is no DNA. The CDR3 length is 14 residues. Looked up from germline, CDR1 is SGHKS and CDR2 is YYEKEE (reference sequence). CDR3 amino acids: CASSLAGGTGELFF.

The chain combines TRBV28 with TRBJ2-1. Per germline, CDR1 MDHEN and CDR2 SYDVKM. The CDR3 is 12 residues long. CDR3 protein: CASSLSQRSEFF. Complete variable domain (other parts from reference TRBV28 and TRBJ2-1): DVKVTQSSRYLVKRTGEKVFLECVQDMDHENMFWYRQDPGLGLRLIYFSYDVKMKEKGDIPEGYSVSREKKERFSLILESASTNQTSMYLCASSLSQRSEFFGPGTRLTVL.

CDR3: CATLGTGGLNEQFF. V gene TRBV6-5 combines with J gene TRBJ2-1; without DNA, the TCRdb call of TRBD1 cannot be checked. The CDR3 spans 14 residues. Per the germline V gene, CDR1 is MNHEY and CDR2 is SVGAGI.

The rearrangement joins TRBV6-4 to TRBJ2-5; the D gene TCRdb calls, TRBD1, cannot be checked with no DNA. The CDR3 is 15 residues long. Looked up from germline, CDR1 is MRHNA and CDR2 is SNTAGT. CDR3 loop: CASSLTGGGEETQYF.

The chain is built from TRBV20-1 and TRBJ2-7; with no DNA, the TCRdb D assignment of TRBD2 cannot be verified. The CDR3 runs 16 residues. Germline lookup yields CDR1 DFQATT and CDR2 SNEGSKA (reference sequence). The CDR3 spells CSARALAGVRLYEQYF.

This chain connects TRBV7-2 to TRBJ2-1; TCRdb names TRBD1, which stays unverified in the absence of DNA. The CDR3 spans 15 residues. Germline V gene sequence: CDR1 SGHTA, CDR2 FQGNSA. The CDR3 reads CASSFQGSSYNEQFF.

This clonotype ranks as medium-sized (0.01 to 0.1%) in terms of frequency. The gene calls are TRBV5-6 and TRBJ2-1. The length of the CDR3 is 12 residues. Germline lookup yields CDR1 SGHDT and CDR2 YYEEEE. The CDR3 is CASSPRTDEQFF.

The chain carries TRBV28 and TRBJ2-7. Germline loops: CDR1 MDHEN, CDR2 SYDVKM. The length of the CDR3 is 12 residues. CDR3 amino acids: CASRDDLGEQYF.

The chain uses TRBV7-6 and TRBJ2-7. The CDR3 consists of 16 residues. Germline assignment: CDR1 SGHVS and CDR2 FNYEAQ. CDR3: CASSLGTIGQLYEQYF.

This chain uses TRBV20-1 with TRBJ2-7; TCRdb indicates TRBD2, and absent DNA this call remains unverified. The CDR3 covers 15 residues. The germline V gene encodes CDR1 DFQATT and CDR2 SNEGSKA (reference sequence). The CDR3 spells CSASRGLAGPYEQYF.

The V and J genes are TRBV28 and TRBJ2-1. The CDR3 has 12 residues. From germline, CDR1 is MDHEN and CDR2 SYDVKM. CDR3 residues: CASSFGVNEQFF.

This chain joins TRBV20-1 and TRBJ1-6; the TRBD1 assignment by TCRdb is unverifiable without DNA. The CDR3 has 14 amino acids. Per the germline V gene, CDR1 is DFQATT and CDR2 is SNEGSKA (reference sequence). The chain's CDR3 is CSAWDILLNSPLHF.